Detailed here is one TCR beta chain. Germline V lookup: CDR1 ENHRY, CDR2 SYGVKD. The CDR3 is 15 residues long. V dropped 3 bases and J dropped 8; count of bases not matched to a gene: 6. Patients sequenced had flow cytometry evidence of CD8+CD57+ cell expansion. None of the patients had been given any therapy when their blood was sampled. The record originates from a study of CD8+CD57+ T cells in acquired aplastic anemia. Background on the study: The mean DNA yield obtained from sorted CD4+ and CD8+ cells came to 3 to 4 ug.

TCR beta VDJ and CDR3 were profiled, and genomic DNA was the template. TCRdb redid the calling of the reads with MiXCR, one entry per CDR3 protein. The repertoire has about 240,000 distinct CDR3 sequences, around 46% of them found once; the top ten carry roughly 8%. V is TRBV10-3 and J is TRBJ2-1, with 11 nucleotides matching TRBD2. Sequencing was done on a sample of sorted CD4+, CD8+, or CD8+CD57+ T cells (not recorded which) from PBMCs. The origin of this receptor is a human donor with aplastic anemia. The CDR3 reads CAISDLSGGGDEQFF. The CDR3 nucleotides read TGTGCCATCAGTGACCTTAGCGGGGGGGGGGATGAGCAGTTCTTC.